This TCR beta chain was documented in a study of radiotherapy plus CTLA-4 blockade in lung cancer. Study-wide background: For 18% of patients, objective responses occurred, and approximately 30% had disease control. Regarding the study as a whole: Radiotherapy with ipilimumab was followed by blood expansion of tumor-derived clones.

With ipilimumab providing CTLA-4 blockade, focal radiation was administered to patients who had chemo-refractory metastatic non-small-cell lung cancer. As to this clone: The antigen is unknown.

Trimming removed 6 bases at V and 1 base at J, with 15 bases between. CDR1 is MNHEY and CDR2 is SVGAGI in the germline V gene. This CDR3 region has 15 residues. The repertoire was sequenced with immunoSEQ multiplex PCR; TCRdb's copy has only in-frame clones and lacks some. The table has roughly 130,000 clones, around 90% seen once. This chain uses TRBV6-5 with TRBJ1-1; a weak D match, TRBD1 (6 bases). The sequence was collected from a human donor with non-small cell lung cancer that progressed on radiotherapy plus ipilimumab. The source was peripheral blood, collected from a patient treated with radiotherapy plus ipilimumab. The CDR3 sequence is CASRTSDRENTEAFF. The CDR3 DNA sequence: TGTGCCAGCAGGACTTCGGACAGAGAGAACACTGAAGCTTTCTTT.